This T cell receptor (beta chain) was sequenced for a study of T cells after yellow fever vaccination. Study background: Fractions low in cell number were prepared with SMART-Seq v4 Ultra Low Input.

Trimming stripped 4 bases from V and 8 bases from J, with 18 bases between. The CDR3 runs to 14 residues. Germline CDR1 is SGHRS and CDR2 is YFSETQ. This clonotype showed up just a few times. Its specificity is not known. Whole-study results and caveats: The CD4 and CD8 compartments had a small share of their clonotypes in common. The secondary response was weaker but peaked faster, day 5 versus 15.

The 5'RACE template-switching step produced TCR cDNA and added a universal primer site and UMIs. In TCRdb, the 5' RACE reads were re-called with MiXCR into one record per CDR3 protein. This table has a few hundred thousand distinct CDR3 sequences, roughly 11% appearing once. The sequences come from PBMCs, collected on the day of the first yellow fever vaccination. This receptor was taken from a young man who received the YFV17D yellow fever vaccine. This chain joins TRBV5-1 and TRBJ1-1; D is ambiguous. The CDR3 spells CASSTSRPAEEAFF. The CDR3, as DNA: TGCGCCAGCAGCACTTCTAGACCGGCCGAGGAAGCTTTCTTT.